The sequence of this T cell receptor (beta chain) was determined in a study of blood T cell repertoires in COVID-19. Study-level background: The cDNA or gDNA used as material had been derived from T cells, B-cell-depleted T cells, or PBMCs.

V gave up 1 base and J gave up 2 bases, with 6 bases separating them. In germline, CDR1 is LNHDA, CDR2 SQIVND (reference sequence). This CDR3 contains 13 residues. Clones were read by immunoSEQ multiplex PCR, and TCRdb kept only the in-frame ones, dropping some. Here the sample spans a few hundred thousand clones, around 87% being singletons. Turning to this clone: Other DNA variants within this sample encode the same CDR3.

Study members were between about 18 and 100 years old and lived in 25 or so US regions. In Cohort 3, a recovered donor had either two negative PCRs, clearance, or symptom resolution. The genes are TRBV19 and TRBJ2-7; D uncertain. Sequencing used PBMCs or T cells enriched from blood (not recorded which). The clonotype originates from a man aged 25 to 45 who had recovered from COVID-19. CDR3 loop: CASSIGAAYEQYF. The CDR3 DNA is TGTGCCAGTAGTATAGGGGCAGCCTACGAGCAGTACTTC.